One and the same sample provided the 6 T cell receptor beta chains below, sequenced in a study of blood T cells in healthy people across ages. Together with a sample-barcoded 5' primer, a J-beta primer mix was included in a second PCR lasting about 6 to 11 cycles. MiXCR was run by TCRdb on the 5' RACE reads, yielding one entry per CDR3 protein. The data show around 2 million distinct CDR3 sequences, about two fifths seen once. The specimen sequenced was blood. All receptors derive from a human donor in good health.

The J gene is TRBJ2-7, the V gene TRBV28, with D possibly being TRBD1 or TRBD2 (6 bases each). The CDR3 extends over 14 amino acids. CDR1 and CDR2 from the germline V gene are MDHEN and SYDVKM. With 7 bases removed from V and 6 bases from J, the gap between germline ends came to 19 bases. This chain's CDR3 is CASTTPGGSGEQYF. The CDR3 bases are TGTGCCAGCACCACGCCCGGGGGCTCGGGCGAGCAGTACTTC. Together with reference TRBV28 and TRBJ2-7, the CDR3 gives the full variable domain: DVKVTQSSRYLVKRTGEKVFLECVQDMDHENMFWYRQDPGLGLRLIYFSYDVKMKEKGDIPEGYSVSREKKERFSLILESASTNQTSMYLCASTTPGGSGEQYFGPGTRLTVT.

This clonotype was detected only a few times. The chain recombines TRBV20-1 with TRBJ2-7; possibly TRBD1 or TRBD2 for D (5 bases each). CDR3 length: 13 residues. Germline-derived CDR1 and CDR2 are DFQATT and SNEGSKA (reference sequence). V was clipped by 7 bases and J by 9 bases, with 22 bases between them. The CDR3 nucleotides are TGCAGTGTAATAGTAGGACACCGAGCGGTGCAGTACTTC. This codes for CSVIVGHRAVQYF.

This clonotype was detected a few times. J is TRBJ2-5 and V is TRBV5-1, with 9 bases matching TRBD1. This CDR3 is built from 16 residues. With 0 bases clipped from V and 5 bases from J, the junction kept 8 bases outside the gene matches. CDR1 SGHRS and CDR2 YFSETQ come from the germline V gene. CDR3 in amino acids: CASSLELQGASETQYF. DNA of the CDR3: TGCGCCAGCAGCTTGGAGCTACAGGGGGCATCGGAGACCCAGTACTTC. The variable domain in full, with the rest retrieved from reference TRBV5-1 and TRBJ2-5, is KAGVTQTPRYLIKTRGQQVTLSCSPISGHRSVSWYQQTPGQGLQFLFEYFSETQRNKGNFPGRFSGRQFSNSRSEMNVSTLELGDSALYLCASSLELQGASETQYFGPGTRLLVL.

The V gene is TRBV29-1, the J gene TRBJ1-4, with TRBD1 matching 8 bases. Germline lookup yields CDR1 SQVTM and CDR2 ANQGSEA. V lost 4 bases and J lost 6; bases outside the gene matches: 10. The CDR3 contains 15 residues. The CDR3, as DNA: TGCAGCGTTGGTGAGGCCGGGACAGGATATGAAAAACTGTTTTTT. This codes for CSVGEAGTGYEKLFF.

This clonotype has a handful of counts. V and J are TRBV7-8 and TRBJ2-7, with D maybe TRBD2 (6 bases). V was cut by 2 bases and J by 1 base, with 9 bases left in between. CDR1 is SGHVS, CDR2 FQNEAQ, per germline. This CDR3 region has 14 residues. In DNA form, the CDR3 reads TGTGCCAGCAGCTTAACTAGCCCTTCCTACGAGCAGTACTTC. Its protein product is CASSLTSPSYEQYF.

This clonotype has only one observation. The conserved final phenylalanine or tryptophan is absent from the CDR3, which likely points to a read error. This chain links TRBV12-3 or TRBV12-4 with TRBJ2-5; D is ambiguous. This CDR3 contains 12 residues. CDR3: CACSLGPIEQYL. The DNA for the CDR3 is TGTGCCTGCAGTTTAGGGCCTATTGAGCAGTACTTG.